These T cell receptor beta chains were read from a single sample in a study of blood T cell repertoires in COVID-19. Data came from immunoSEQ multiplex PCR; TCRdb stores just in-frame clones and leaves some out. The sample holds about 69,000 clones, about nine tenths seen once. Sequenced: peripheral blood. The source is a man aged 25 to 40 with acute or convalescent COVID-19. The CDR3 runs from the conserved cysteine through the conserved F or W. A D gene is named only where the DNA matches it firmly. The size entry is marked missing in some rows and otherwise reads once, few, many or a size class.

V: TRBV7-9
J: TRBJ2-5
size: -
D: TRBD1
CDR3: CASSFGDRATQYF
DNA: TGTGCCAGCAGCTTTGGGGACAGGGCGACCCAGTACTTC

V: TRBV10-3
J: TRBJ2-2
size: once
D: TRBD1
CDR3: CAISDTGGTGELFF
DNA: TGTGCCATCAGTGATACAGGGGGCACCGGGGAGCTGTTTTTT

V: TRBV2
J: TRBJ1-1
size: -
D: TRBD1
CDR3: CATHKGTDMNTEAFF
DNA: TGTGCCACCCATAAAGGGACAGATATGAACACTGAAGCTTTCTTT

V: TRBV20-1
J: TRBJ2-7
size: -
D: TRBD1
CDR3: CSADRVYEQYF
DNA: TGCAGTGCCGACAGGGTCTACGAGCAGTACTTC

V: TRBV20-1
J: TRBJ2-1
size: -
D: -
CDR3: CSASLGPGLNNEQFF
DNA: TGCAGTGCTAGTCTGGGGCCAGGGTTGAACAATGAGCAGTTCTTC

V: TRBV5-1
J: TRBJ1-5
size: -
D: -
CDR3: CASSPGGNQPQHF
DNA: TGCGCCAGCAGCCCGGGGGGGAATCAGCCCCAGCATTTT

V: TRBV5-1
J: TRBJ2-7
size: -
D: TRBD2
CDR3: CASTEAGVNAYEQYF
DNA: TGCGCCAGCACCGAAGCGGGGGTCAACGCCTACGAGCAGTACTTC

V: TRBV12-3/TRBV12-4
J: TRBJ1-3
size: -
D: -
CDR3: CASKSGSGNTIYF
DNA: TGTGCCAGCAAATCCGGCTCTGGAAACACCATATATTTT

V: TRBV29-1
J: TRBJ2-7
size: -
D: -
CDR3: CSVEQGNYEQYF
DNA: TGCAGCGTTGAACAGGGAAATTACGAGCAGTACTTC

V: TRBV2
J: TRBJ2-3
size: -
D: -
CDR3: CASSEGLYTDTQYF
DNA: TGTGCCAGCAGTGAAGGACTGTACACAGATACGCAGTATTTT

V: TRBV4-1
J: TRBJ1-2
size: -
D: -
CDR3: CASSQDHGNNYGYTF
DNA: TGCGCCAGCAGCCAAGATCACGGGAATAACTATGGCTACACCTTC

V: TRBV5-1
J: TRBJ2-1
size: -
D: -
CDR3: CASSPSNPGYNEQFF
DNA: TGCGCCAGCAGCCCATCTAATCCGGGCTACAATGAGCAGTTCTTC

V: TRBV7-2
J: TRBJ1-2
size: -
D: -
CDR3: CASSPGGEGYGYTF
DNA: TGTGCCAGCAGCCCCGGGGGGGAGGGCTATGGCTACACCTTC

V: TRBV19
J: TRBJ1-2
size: -
D: -
CDR3: CASSIGLGGYGYTF
DNA: TGTGCCAGTAGTATCGGTCTCGGAGGTTATGGCTACACCTTC

V: TRBV19
J: TRBJ1-2
size: -
D: -
CDR3: CASSMVPGLNYGYTF
DNA: TGTGCCAGTAGTATGGTGCCAGGGTTAAACTATGGCTACACCTTC

V: TRBV12-3/TRBV12-4
J: TRBJ1-2
size: -
D: -
CDR3: CASSLGEGHGYTF
DNA: TGTGCCAGCAGTTTGGGAGAGGGCCATGGCTACACCTTC

V: TRBV27
J: TRBJ1-2
size: once
D: TRBD1
CDR3: CASRGTAQTNYGYTF
DNA: TGTGCCAGCAGGGGGACAGCCCAAACAAACTATGGCTACACCTTC

V: TRBV7-6
J: TRBJ2-2
size: -
D: TRBD1
CDR3: CASSFDGRGRIAVTTGELFF
DNA: TGTGCCAGCAGCTTTGATGGCAGGGGGCGGATAGCTGTCACCACCGGGGAGCTGTTTTTT

V: TRBV5-1
J: TRBJ2-2
size: -
D: -
CDR3: CASGARESGELFF
DNA: TGCGCCAGCGGGGCCCGGGAGTCCGGGGAGCTGTTTTTT

V: TRBV2
J: TRBJ1-2
size: -
D: TRBD1
CDR3: CASRSTGANYGYTF
DNA: TGTGCCAGCAGATCTACAGGGGCTAACTATGGCTACACCTTC

V: TRBV2
J: TRBJ1-2
size: -
D: -
CDR3: CASTGSNYGYTF
DNA: TGTGCCAGCACCGGTAGTAACTATGGCTACACCTTC

V: TRBV6-6
J: TRBJ2-5
size: -
D: -
CDR3: CASSYSWRRGETQYF
DNA: TGTGCCAGCAGTTACTCGTGGCGGCGCGGGGAGACCCAGTACTTC

V: TRBV15
J: TRBJ2-7
size: once
D: TRBD2
CDR3: CATSRDRGGSYEQYF
DNA: TGTGCCACCAGCAGAGATCGGGGGGGCTCCTACGAGCAGTACTTC

V: TRBV10-3
J: TRBJ1-5
size: -
D: -
CDR3: CAIRGEFDNQPQHF
DNA: TGTGCCATCAGAGGGGAATTTGACAATCAGCCCCAGCATTTT

V: TRBV30
J: TRBJ2-5
size: -
D: -
CDR3: CAWSQSEETQYF
DNA: TGTGCCTGGAGTCAAAGCGAAGAGACCCAGTACTTC

V: TRBV11-2
J: TRBJ2-3
size: once
D: -
CDR3: CASSPGRRAGWGTDTQYF
DNA: TGTGCCAGCAGCCCGGGGAGGCGGGCGGGTTGGGGGACAGATACGCAGTATTTT